This TCR beta chain was retrieved from a study of patients and donors after allogeneic stem cell transplantation. The CDR3 has 15 residues. Germline V lookup: CDR1 SGHRS, CDR2 YFSETQ. V lost 0 bases and J lost 7; bases outside the gene matches: 7. TCRdb reanalysed the RT-PCR reads using MiXCR and keeps one entry per CDR3 protein. The data hold under 200,000 distinct CDR3 sequences, with approximately 30% observed a single time. The origin of this receptor is a human donor who was either an allogeneic HSCT recipient or a stem cell or donor lymphocyte infusion donor (not recorded which). It is not recorded whose cells these are; they may come from a transplant donor. What was sequenced was blood, either unsorted or a sorted T cell fraction (not recorded which). This chain uses TRBV5-1 with TRBJ2-1; TRBD2 matches at 7 bases. In DNA, the CDR3 is TGCGCCAGCAGCTTGGCGAGCGGGATCTGGAATGAGCAGTTCTTC. This sequence encodes CASSLASGIWNEQFF.